This T cell receptor beta chain was sequenced for a study of tumor-infiltrating lymphocytes in primary liver carcinoma. Study-wide background: The patient population consisted of men and women between 30 and 69 years of age.

Unsorted whole blood served as the source of blood RNA, and germline DNA was extracted as well. The V and J ends lost 1 base and 0 bases respectively, with 9 bases between them. Germline CDR1 MNHEY, CDR2 SVGEGT. There are 15 residues in the CDR3. TCR beta cDNA was reverse-transcribed from about 500 ng of total RNA. The reaction used a constant-region primer and ProtoScript II reverse transcriptase. Construction of TCR beta libraries relied on three successive nested multiplex PCR rounds employing slightly modified ARM-PCR. In the first two PCR rounds, TRBV1-TRBV30 forward primers were paired with a C-beta reverse primer, and each round lasted about 9 cycles. TCRdb recomputed calls from the multiplex PCR reads with MiXCR, one row per CDR3 protein. This sample has about 310,000 distinct CDR3 sequences; almost 60% occur once, and the top ten carry over 15%.

The TCR was taken from a woman under 40 with primary liver carcinoma and hepatitis B virus infection. This chain links TRBV6-2 or TRBV6-3 with TRBJ1-1; D is undetermined. The sequencing sample was made of peripheral blood. The CDR3 reads CASSYLRPMNTEAFF. CDR3 coding DNA: TGTGCCAGCAGTTACTTGCGACCGATGAACACTGAAGCTTTCTTT.